The sample holds a few counts of the clone carrying this T cell receptor (beta chain). Its matching antigen is unknown. Germline V gene lookup returns CDR1 SGHRS and CDR2 YFSETQ. The CDR3 contains 15 residues. V dropped 0 bases and J dropped 5 bases, with 14 bases sitting between them. Unique molecular identifiers were incorporated during preparation of the TCRbeta library. In TCRdb, the PCR reads were re-called with MiXCR into one record per CDR3 protein. Among around 960,000 distinct CDR3 sequences listed, under 30% were seen once. This sample is drawn from a study of T-cell reconstitution after alpha-beta-depleted transplantation in children. Study results and limitations: Recipient T cells and thymic progenitors that survived were the source of the high TCRbeta diversity seen at day 60 in some patients. Newly produced T cells mostly accounted for T-cell counts and diversity one year post-transplant. Alpha-beta T cells present about two months after transplant were reported to originate from several hundred expanded graft clones.

The chain combines TRBV5-1 with TRBJ1-1, with a tentative D call TRBD1 (6 bases). Sequences were derived from PBMCs, mostly from graft donor cells, sampled 360 days after TCRalphabeta/CD19-depleted stem cell transplant. The receptor was isolated from a boy younger than two who had a stem cell transplant for SCID, so the T cells may come from the graft donor. CDR3 in amino acids: CASSLVPGAGTEAFF. For the CDR3, the DNA is TGCGCCAGCAGCTTGGTTCCGGGGGCAGGAACTGAAGCTTTCTTT.